Listed here is a single TCR beta chain. At one of its ends the junction is not consistent with the germline gene, which may arise from a read error. CDR1 and CDR2 (germline): LGHNA, YNFKEQ. The CDR3 consists of 15 residues. Assignments of participants to cohorts depended upon their own reported clinical history. Among Cohort 3 donors, those recovered had two negative PCRs, clearance, or symptom resolution. This record belongs to a study of blood T cell repertoires in COVID-19. The method was immunoSEQ multiplex PCR; TCRdb's version includes in-frame clones alone and lacks a portion of them. The sample includes around 480,000 clones, 87% seen only once; the top ten take 0.7%.

Sequencing used PBMCs or T cells enriched from blood (not recorded which). The sequence was collected from a woman between 18 and 30 years old who had recovered from COVID-19. This rearrangement joins TRBV4-2 to TRBJ2-2, with a weak D call TRBD2 (5 bases). The CDR3: CASSQGIANTGELFF. In DNA, the CDR3 is TGTGCCAGCAGCCAGGGCATAGCGAATACCGGGGAGCTGTTTTTT.